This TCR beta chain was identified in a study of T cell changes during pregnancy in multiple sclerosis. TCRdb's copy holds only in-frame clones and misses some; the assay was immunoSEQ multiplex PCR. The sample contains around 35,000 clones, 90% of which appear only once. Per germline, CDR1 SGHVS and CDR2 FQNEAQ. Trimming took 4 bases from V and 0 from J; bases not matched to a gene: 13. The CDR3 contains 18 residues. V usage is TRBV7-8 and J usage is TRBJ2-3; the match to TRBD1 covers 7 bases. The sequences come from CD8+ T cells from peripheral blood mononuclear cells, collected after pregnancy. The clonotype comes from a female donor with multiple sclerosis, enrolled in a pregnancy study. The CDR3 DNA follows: TGTGCCAGCAGCTCCCACAGGGGCTGGCTGGCTAGCACAGATACGCAGTATTTT. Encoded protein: CASSSHRGWLASTDTQYF.